The 8 T cell receptor beta chains reported below all come from one sample, sequenced in a study of T cell repertoires in cytomegalovirus infection. Each CDR3 protein is one row after TCRdb ran MiXCR on the reads. The sample yields 150,000 to 200,000 distinct CDR3 sequences, about 20% seen once. Material: PBMCs. All receptors come from a human donor in good health (CMV status not recorded). Some clones in this sample may be carry-over from other donors' samples.

This chain links TRBV19 with TRBJ1-6; TRBD1 matches 9 bases. The CDR3 runs 15 residues. The germline gives CDR1 LNHDA, CDR2 SQIVND (reference sequence). V lost 1 base, J lost 10 bases, and 5 bases stayed unmatched. CDR3 protein: CASSIGRQGVSPLHF. The CDR3 DNA reads TGTGCCAGTAGTATAGGAAGACAGGGGGTATCACCCCTCCACTTT.

The rearrangement joins TRBV20-1 to TRBJ1-4; no clear D. V was trimmed by 2 bases and J by 4 bases, leaving 2 bases between them. The CDR3 spans 11 residues. Germline V gene lookup returns CDR1 DFQATT and CDR2 SNEGSKA (reference sequence). The DNA of the CDR3 is TGCAGTGCTAGAAATAATGAAAAACTGTTTTTT. This translates into CSARNNEKLFF.

CDR3 sequence reads: CSAQPGVQETQYF. The CDR3 region has the DNA TGCAGCGCTCAACCAGGGGTTCAAGAGACCCAGTACTTC. This chain links TRBV29-1 with TRBJ2-5; D is perhaps TRBD1 (6 bases). This CDR3 comprises 13 residues. The V end lost 7 bases, the J end lost 2 bases, and 14 bases lay between the germline ends. CDR1 is SQVTM, CDR2 ANQGSEA, per germline.

The table lists this clonotype with many counts. The chain combines TRBV7-6 with TRBJ2-1; 13 bases fit TRBD2. CDR3 length: 18 amino acids. CDR1 SGHVS and CDR2 FNYEAQ come from the germline V gene. V gave up 4 bases and J gave up 5 bases; unmatched junction bases: 11. CDR3 DNA: TGTGCCAGCAGCTCACTAGCGGGAGGGGTTTCACTGGACAATGAGCAGTTCTTC. Its protein is CASSSLAGGVSLDNEQFF.

The chain uses TRBV19 and TRBJ2-1; D remains unclear. The CDR3 consists of 15 residues. V gave up 1 base and J gave up 1 base, with 8 bases separating them. From germline, CDR1 is LNHDA and CDR2 SQIVND (reference sequence). This CDR3 is CASSIALGSYNEQFF. In DNA, the CDR3 is TGTGCCAGTAGTATAGCCCTGGGGTCCTACAATGAGCAGTTCTTC. The whole variable domain, remainder taken from reference TRBV19 and TRBJ2-1, is DGGITQSPKYLFRKEGQNVTLSCEQNLNHDAMYWYRQDPGQGLRLIYYSQIVNDFQKGDIAEGYSVSREKKESFPLTVTSAQKNPTAFYLCASSIALGSYNEQFFGPGTRLTVL.

This chain connects TRBV28 to TRBJ2-3; weak D call: TRBD2 (6 bases). The CDR3 covers 16 residues. Germline CDR1 reads MDHEN; CDR2 reads SYDVKM. V dropped 2 bases and J dropped 2 bases, with 14 bases sitting between them. The CDR3 is CASSLRPGLTTDTQYF. As DNA, the CDR3 is TGTGCCAGCAGTTTAAGGCCGGGACTTACCACAGATACGCAGTATTTT.

The J gene is TRBJ2-3, the V gene TRBV7-9; either TRBD1 or TRBD2 may fit D (6 bases each). Trimming removed 5 bases from V and 3 bases from J, with 15 bases in between. Germline V gene sequence: CDR1 SEHNR, CDR2 FQNEAQ (reference sequence). The CDR3 length is 15 residues. The CDR3 sequence: CASSPQGSGTDTQYF. The CDR3 DNA sequence: TGTGCCAGCAGCCCCCAGGGGAGCGGGACAGATACGCAGTATTTT.

This clonotype was picked up many times. The chain joins TRBV7-2 to TRBJ2-6, with D perhaps being TRBD1 or TRBD2 (5 bases each). Germline CDR1 is SGHTA and CDR2 is FQGNSA. V was shortened by 8 bases and J by 4 bases, with 21 bases between the two germline ends. This CDR3 spans 17 amino acids. The CDR3, as DNA: TGTGCCAGCTCCCCGGGTTTCGGGGCGAAAGGGGCCAACGTCCTGACTTTC. Translation gives CASSPGFGAKGANVLTF.